This TCR beta chain was documented in a study of blood T cell repertoires in COVID-19. In the authors' workflow: Nucleated cell counts were estimated from reference gene primer amplification. Here immunoSEQ multiplex PCR was the method, and the copy in TCRdb shows in-frame clones only, minus some. From that table come the V and J calls and clone size; the DNA was used to work out D and trimming. Altogether about 68,000 clones are present, roughly 84% being singletons, with the ten largest covering approximately 10%. The V end was cut by 3 bases, the J end by 0 bases, with 12 bases between. Germline assignment: CDR1 SGHTA and CDR2 FQGTGA. CDR3 size: 16 residues.

The TCR originated in a woman between 50 and 59 years old with acute or convalescent COVID-19. Input material: peripheral blood. The chain has TRBV7-3 and TRBJ2-1; TRBD1 might be the D (6 bases). CDR3 nucleotides: TGTGCCAGCAGCTTTCTGGGGGCCAGCTCCTACAATGAGCAGTTCTTC. Translating it yields CASSFLGASSYNEQFF. The full variable domain, its missing parts supplied by reference TRBV7-3 and TRBJ2-1, is GAGVSQTPSNKVTEKGKYVELRCDPISGHTALYWYRQSLGQGPEFLIYFQGTGAADDSGLPNDRFFAVRPEGSVSTLKIQRTERGDSAVYLCASSFLGASSYNEQFFGPGTRLTVL.